What follows are 13 T cell receptor beta chains derived from one specimen sequenced in a study of OX40 agonist ivuxolimab in advanced cancers. Sequencing used immunoSEQ multiplex PCR; TCRdb keeps in-frame clones, though not all of them. The table includes approximately 32,000 clones, roughly 90% detected once. Sample: CD4+ or CD8+ T cells sorted from blood, taken in a trial of the OX40 agonist ivuxolimab. These receptors were taken from an adult with an advanced solid tumor such as melanoma, head and neck, liver or kidney cancer.

The chain carries TRBV9 and TRBJ1-3, with 9 positions matching TRBD1. The CDR3 consists of 15 residues. Trimming at V came to 3 bases and at J to 2 bases, leaving 3 bases not matched to a gene. Germline V gives CDR1 SGDLS, CDR2 YYNGEE. CDR3 in amino acids: CASSADRGPGNTIYF. CDR3 nucleotide sequence: TGTGCCAGCAGCGCGGACAGGGGACCTGGAAACACCATATATTTT.

The rearrangement uses TRBV5-1 and TRBJ1-1, with D tentatively TRBD1 (5 bases). Germline V gives CDR1 SGHRS, CDR2 YFSETQ. Trimming stripped 5 bases from V and 7 bases from J, with 12 bases between. The CDR3 totals 12 residues. CDR3 residues: CASSWSGGEAFF. CDR3 nucleotides: TGCGCCAGCAGTTGGAGTGGGGGTGAAGCTTTCTTT.

The chain joins TRBV4-1 to TRBJ2-1; D is uncertain. The germline V gene encodes CDR1 MGHRA and CDR2 YSYEKL. There are 16 residues in the CDR3. V gave up 0 bases and J gave up 4 bases, with 13 bases separating them. The CDR3 is CASSQDHIDGYNEQFF. The CDR3 DNA sequence: TGCGCCAGCAGCCAAGATCACATCGACGGATACAATGAGCAGTTCTTC.

V is TRBV27 and J is TRBJ2-7, with D uncertain. The CDR3 is 12 amino acids. Germline V gives CDR1 MNHEY, CDR2 SMNVEV (reference sequence). The germline V and J ends were trimmed by 5 bases and 0 bases, with 5 bases remaining between them. This chain's CDR3 is CASSASSYEQYF. DNA of the CDR3: TGTGCCAGCAGTGCAAGCTCCTACGAGCAGTACTTC.

The V gene is TRBV19, the J gene TRBJ1-5; the D is unclear. Germline V lookup: CDR1 LNHDA, CDR2 SQIVND (reference sequence). Trimming left V 3 bases short and J 0 bases short, with 9 bases between. The CDR3 is made up of 15 amino acids. For the CDR3, the DNA is TGTGCCAGTAGTATCAATACAAATAGCAATCAGCCCCAGCATTTT. This codes for CASSINTNSNQPQHF. The whole variable domain, remainder taken from reference TRBV19 and TRBJ1-5, is DGGITQSPKYLFRKEGQNVTLSCEQNLNHDAMYWYRQDPGQGLRLIYYSQIVNDFQKGDIAEGYSVSREKKESFPLTVTSAQKNPTAFYLCASSINTNSNQPQHFGDGTRLSIL.

V gene TRBV19 combines with J gene TRBJ1-1; 7 bases are shared with TRBD1. Losses at the gene ends were 5 bases for V and 4 bases for J; bases not matched to a gene: 7. Germline V lookup: CDR1 LNHDA, CDR2 SQIVND (reference sequence). This CDR3 is 14 amino acids long. CDR3 protein: CASSEQGWGTEAFF. CDR3 nucleotide sequence: TGTGCCAGTAGTGAACAGGGGTGGGGCACTGAAGCTTTCTTT.

The gene calls are TRBV19 and TRBJ2-1; 7 nucleotides agree with TRBD2. Looked up from germline, CDR1 is LNHDA and CDR2 is SQIVND (reference sequence). The CDR3 length is 15 residues. V was clipped by 7 bases and J by 2 bases; unmatched bases: 8. The CDR3 coding sequence is TGTGCCAGTAATCCCACTAGCGTAGCCTACAATGAGCAGTTCTTC. Translating gives CASNPTSVAYNEQFF.

The J gene is TRBJ2-7, the V gene TRBV9, with D possibly being TRBD2 (6 bases). V was shortened by 3 bases and J by 6 bases, with 10 bases between the two germline ends. Germline V gene sequence: CDR1 SGDLS, CDR2 YYNGEE. The CDR3 loop spans 12 amino acids. As DNA, the CDR3 is TGTGCCAGCAGCGACCGGAGGGGCGAGCAGTACTTC. Translated, it gives CASSDRRGEQYF.

The J gene is TRBJ2-1, the V gene TRBV7-9, with TRBD1 matching over 7 bases. The germline gives CDR1 SEHNR, CDR2 FQNEAQ (reference sequence). The CDR3 consists of 13 residues. The J segment lost 5 bases and the V segment lost 5 bases, leaving 3 bases of the junction unmatched. In DNA, the CDR3 is TGTGCCAGCAGCCTGACAGGGAACAATGAGCAGTTCTTC. It codes for CASSLTGNNEQFF.

This clone was observed once. The chain combines TRBV4-2 with TRBJ2-5, with 11 bases that match TRBD2. Germline V gives CDR1 LGHNA, CDR2 YNFKEQ. J gave up 4 bases and V 2 bases, and 6 bases lay outside the gene matches. The CDR3 is made up of 16 amino acids. Here the CDR3 reads CASSQLLAGEGETQYF. The CDR3 nucleotides are TGTGCCAGCAGCCAACTACTAGCGGGGGAGGGAGAGACCCAGTACTTC.

J is TRBJ1-1 and V is TRBV19, with D possibly being TRBD1 (5 bases). Trimming removed 0 bases at V and 0 bases at J, with 11 bases between. Germline lookup yields CDR1 LNHDA and CDR2 SQIVND (reference sequence). This CDR3 comprises 16 residues. The CDR3 sequence is CASSIEKQGMNTEAFF. The CDR3 nucleotides are TGTGCCAGTAGTATAGAAAAGCAGGGAATGAACACTGAAGCTTTCTTT. Using reference TRBV19 and TRBJ1-1 for the parts outside the CDR3, the full variable domain is DGGITQSPKYLFRKEGQNVTLSCEQNLNHDAMYWYRQDPGQGLRLIYYSQIVNDFQKGDIAEGYSVSREKKESFPLTVTSAQKNPTAFYLCASSIEKQGMNTEAFFGQGTRLTVV.

V usage is TRBV5-4 and J usage is TRBJ1-5; D is possibly TRBD1 (5 bases). CDR1 and CDR2 from the germline V gene are SGHNT and YYREEE (reference sequence). The V and J ends lost 3 bases and 2 bases respectively, with 15 bases between them. The CDR3 sequence is 16 residues long. CDR3 coding DNA: TGTGCCAGCAGCTACGGGCCAGGGATTGGCAATCAGCCCCAGCATTTT. Translation: CASSYGPGIGNQPQHF.

V and J are TRBV4-1 and TRBJ2-1; tentative D call: TRBD2 (6 bases). The CDR3 is 15 amino acids. Trimming removed 6 bases at V and 2 bases at J, with 14 bases between. Germline CDR1 reads MGHRA; CDR2 reads YSYEKL. The DNA of the CDR3 is TGCGCCAGCAGGGAGGGGCCGGGAACCTACAATGAGCAGTTCTTC. Translation: CASREGPGTYNEQFF.